This TCR beta chain was captured by sequencing in a study of response to subunit inactivated influenza vaccine. The table lists this clonotype with many counts. Its antigen is unknown. MiXCR was run by TCRdb on the RT-PCR reads, yielding one entry per CDR3 protein. The sample contains about 650,000 distinct CDR3 sequences, 15% to 18% of which appear only once. Whole-study results and caveats: Few additional T cells are recruited per seasonal influenza vaccination, authors suggested.

The germline V and J ends were trimmed by 4 bases and 4 bases, with 14 bases remaining between them. This CDR3 contains 15 residues. The V gene's germline CDR1 is LGHDT and CDR2 YNNKEL (reference sequence). The sequence was collected from a man aged 50 or older who received an inactivated influenza vaccine. The genes are TRBV3-1 and TRBJ1-5; D possibly corresponds to TRBD1 (5 bases). Sequencing was performed on PBMCs from blood, taken 11 to 12 days after vaccination. The CDR3 DNA is TGTGCCAGCAGCCCCCGGTGGGGGGGAAATCAGCCCCAGCATTTT. This gives the protein CASSPRWGGNQPQHF.